This TCR beta chain derives from a study of response to subunit inactivated influenza vaccine. This clonotype was observed many times. What it binds is unknown. V lost 3 bases to trimming and J lost 5 bases, with 13 bases between them. This CDR3 has 14 residues. The V gene's germline CDR1 is SGHVS and CDR2 FQNEAQ. Points from the study as a whole: Researchers suggested that each seasonal influenza vaccination recruits few new T cells.

Via MiXCR, TCRdb re-called the RT-PCR reads, giving one row per CDR3 protein. The sample lists under 550,000 distinct CDR3 sequences, around 7.7% seen once, with around 12% in the top ten. The receptor comes from a man aged 50 to 69 who received an inactivated influenza vaccine. The material sequenced was PBMCs from blood, taken roughly 24 months after vaccination. V and J are TRBV7-8 and TRBJ1-1; unclear D gene. The CDR3 nucleotides read TGTGCCAGCAGCTTTATTTGGGGAGGAACTGAAGCTTTCTTT. Its protein is CASSFIWGGTEAFF.